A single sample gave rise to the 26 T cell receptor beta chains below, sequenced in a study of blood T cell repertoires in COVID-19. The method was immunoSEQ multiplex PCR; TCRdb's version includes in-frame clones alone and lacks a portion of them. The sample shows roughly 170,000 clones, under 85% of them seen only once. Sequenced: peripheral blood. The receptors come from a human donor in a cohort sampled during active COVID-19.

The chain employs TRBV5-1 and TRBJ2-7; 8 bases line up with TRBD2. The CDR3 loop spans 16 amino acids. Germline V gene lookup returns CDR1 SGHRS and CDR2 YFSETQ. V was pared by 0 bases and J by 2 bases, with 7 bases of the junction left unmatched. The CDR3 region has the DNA TGCGCCAGCAGCTTGGCCTACGGGGGGGAAACCTACGAGCAGTACTTC. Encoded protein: CASSLAYGGETYEQYF.

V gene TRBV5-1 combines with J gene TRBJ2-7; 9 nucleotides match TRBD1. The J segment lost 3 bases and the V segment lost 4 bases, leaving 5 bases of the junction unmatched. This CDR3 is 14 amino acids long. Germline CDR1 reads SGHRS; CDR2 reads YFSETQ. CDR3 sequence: CASSEGTGNYEQYF. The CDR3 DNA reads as TGCGCCAGCAGCGAGGGGACAGGGAACTACGAGCAGTACTTC.

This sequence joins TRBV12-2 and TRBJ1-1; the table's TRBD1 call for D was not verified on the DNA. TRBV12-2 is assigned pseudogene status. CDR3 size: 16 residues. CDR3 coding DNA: TGTGCAAGTCGCTTAATCAAAGGACAGGGGAACACTGAAGCTTTCTTT. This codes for CASRLIKGQGNTEAFF.

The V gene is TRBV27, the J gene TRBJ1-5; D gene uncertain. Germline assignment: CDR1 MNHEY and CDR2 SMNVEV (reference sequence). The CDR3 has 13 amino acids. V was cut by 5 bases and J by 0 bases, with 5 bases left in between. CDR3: CASSPSSNQPQHF. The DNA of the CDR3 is TGTGCCAGCAGTCCCAGTAGCAATCAGCCCCAGCATTTT.

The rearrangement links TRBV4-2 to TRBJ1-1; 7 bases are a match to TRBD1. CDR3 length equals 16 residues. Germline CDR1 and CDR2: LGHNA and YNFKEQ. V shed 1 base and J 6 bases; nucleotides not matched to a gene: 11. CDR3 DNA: TGTGCCAGCAGCCAAGGCGAGGGGGCGGGATTAGCTGAAGCTTTCTTT. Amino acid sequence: CASSQGEGAGLAEAFF.

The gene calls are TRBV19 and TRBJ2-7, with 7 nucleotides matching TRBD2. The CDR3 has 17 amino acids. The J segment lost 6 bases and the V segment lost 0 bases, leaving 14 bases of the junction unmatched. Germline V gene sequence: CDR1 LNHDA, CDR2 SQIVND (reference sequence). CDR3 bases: TGTGCCAGTAGTATAGATAATTCAGCGGGGATATCTACCGAGCAGTACTTC. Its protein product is CASSIDNSAGISTEQYF.

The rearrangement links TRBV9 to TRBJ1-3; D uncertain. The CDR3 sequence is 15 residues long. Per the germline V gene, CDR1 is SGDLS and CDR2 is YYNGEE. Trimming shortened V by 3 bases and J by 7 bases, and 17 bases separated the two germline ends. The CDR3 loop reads CASSARIRGENTIYF. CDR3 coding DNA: TGTGCCAGCAGCGCACGGATCCGCGGGGAGAACACCATATATTTT.

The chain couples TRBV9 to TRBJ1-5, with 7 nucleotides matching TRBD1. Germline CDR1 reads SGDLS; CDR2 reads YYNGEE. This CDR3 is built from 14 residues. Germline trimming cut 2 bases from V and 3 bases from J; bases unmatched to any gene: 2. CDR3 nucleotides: TGTGCCAGCAGCGTTGGACAGGACAATCAGCCCCAGCATTTT. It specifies CASSVGQDNQPQHF. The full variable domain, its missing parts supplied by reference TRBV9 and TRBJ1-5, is DSGVTQTPKHLITATGQRVTLRCSPRSGDLSVYWYQQSLDQGLQFLIQYYNGEERAKGNILERFSAQQFPDLHSELNLSSLELGDSALYFCASSVGQDNQPQHFGDGTRLSIL.

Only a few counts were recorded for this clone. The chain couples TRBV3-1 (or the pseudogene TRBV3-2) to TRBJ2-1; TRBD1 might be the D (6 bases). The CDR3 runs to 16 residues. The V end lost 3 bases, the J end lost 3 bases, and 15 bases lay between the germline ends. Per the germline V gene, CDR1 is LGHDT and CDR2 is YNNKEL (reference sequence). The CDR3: CASSHARGYSYNEQFF. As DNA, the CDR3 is TGTGCCAGCAGCCATGCCAGGGGTTACAGCTACAATGAGCAGTTCTTC.

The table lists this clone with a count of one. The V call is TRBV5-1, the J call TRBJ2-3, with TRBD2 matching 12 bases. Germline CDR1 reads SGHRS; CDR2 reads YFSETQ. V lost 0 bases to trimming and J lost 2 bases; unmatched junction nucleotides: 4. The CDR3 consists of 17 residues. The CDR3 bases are TGCGCCAGCAGCTTGGACGCTAGCGGGGGGGCCACAGATACGCAGTATTTT. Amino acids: CASSLDASGGATDTQYF.

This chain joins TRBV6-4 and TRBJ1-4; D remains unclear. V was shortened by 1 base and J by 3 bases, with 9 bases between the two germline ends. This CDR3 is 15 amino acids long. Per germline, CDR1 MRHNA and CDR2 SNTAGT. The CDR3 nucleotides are TGTGCCAGCAGTGACTTGGGCAGGCCTAATGAAAAACTGTTTTTT. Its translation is CASSDLGRPNEKLFF.

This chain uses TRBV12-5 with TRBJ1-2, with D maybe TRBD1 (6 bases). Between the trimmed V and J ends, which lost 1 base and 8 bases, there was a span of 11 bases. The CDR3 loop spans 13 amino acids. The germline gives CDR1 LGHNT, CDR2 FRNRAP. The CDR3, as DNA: TGTGCTAGTGGTTTGGGTGTCAGGGGAGGCTACACCTTC. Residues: CASGLGVRGGYTF. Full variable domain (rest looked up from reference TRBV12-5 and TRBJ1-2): DARVTQTPRHKVTEMGQEVTMRCQPILGHNTVFWYRQTMMQGLELLAYFRNRAPLDDSGMPKDRFSAEMPDATLATLKIQPSEPRDSAVYFCASGLGVRGGYTFGSGTRLTVV.

The CDR3 nucleotides are TGTGCCAGCAGTCCGCGGGGGGGCCAAGAGACCCAGTACTTC. It encodes CASSPRGGQETQYF. The chain uses TRBV6-5 and TRBJ2-5, with 9 nucleotides matching TRBD2. V was clipped by 5 bases and J by 1 base; unmatched bases: 2. CDR3 size: 14 residues. The V gene's germline CDR1 is MNHEY and CDR2 SVGAGI.

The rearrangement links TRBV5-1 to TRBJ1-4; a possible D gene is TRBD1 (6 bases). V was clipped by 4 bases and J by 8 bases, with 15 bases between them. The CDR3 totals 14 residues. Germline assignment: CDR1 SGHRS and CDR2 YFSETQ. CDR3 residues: CASSPIGTPEKLFF. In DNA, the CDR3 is TGCGCCAGCAGCCCCATCGGGACACCCGAAAAACTGTTTTTT.

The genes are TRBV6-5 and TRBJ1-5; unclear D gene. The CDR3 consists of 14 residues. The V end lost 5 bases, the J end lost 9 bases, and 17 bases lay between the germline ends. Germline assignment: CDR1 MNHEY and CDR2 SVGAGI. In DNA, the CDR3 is TGTGCCAGCAGTAGACCCGGAGAATATCCGCCCCAGCATTTT. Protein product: CASSRPGEYPPQHF.

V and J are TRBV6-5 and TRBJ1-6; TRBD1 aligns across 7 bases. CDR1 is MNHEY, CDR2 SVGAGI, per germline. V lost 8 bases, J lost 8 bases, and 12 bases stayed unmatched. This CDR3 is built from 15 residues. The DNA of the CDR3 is TGTGCCAGCCCCGAAAGGGACAGCCCGCATTCACCCCTCCACTTT. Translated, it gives CASPERDSPHSPLHF.

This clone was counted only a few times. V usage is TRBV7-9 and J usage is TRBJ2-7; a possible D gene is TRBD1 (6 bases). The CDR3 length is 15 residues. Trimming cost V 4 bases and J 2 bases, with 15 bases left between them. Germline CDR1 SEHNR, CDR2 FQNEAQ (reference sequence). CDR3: CASSYAPGHTYEQYF. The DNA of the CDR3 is TGTGCCAGCAGCTATGCCCCGGGACACACCTACGAGCAGTACTTC. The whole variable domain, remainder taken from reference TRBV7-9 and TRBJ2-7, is DTGVSQNPRHKITKRGQNVTFRCDPISEHNRLYWYRQTLGQGPEFLTYFQNEAQLEKSRLLSDRFSAERPKGSFSTLEIQRTEQGDSAMYLCASSYAPGHTYEQYFGPGTRLTVT.

CDR3 bases: TGTGCTAGTGGTTTGGAAATCGACAGGCGAAAAATCACTTACGAGCAGTACTTC. It encodes CASGLEIDRRKITYEQYF. The gene calls are TRBV12-5 and TRBJ2-7; perhaps TRBD1 as D (6 bases). Trimming pared 1 base from V and 4 bases from J, leaving 23 bases between. Germline values: CDR1 LGHNT, CDR2 FRNRAP. CDR3 length equals 18 residues.

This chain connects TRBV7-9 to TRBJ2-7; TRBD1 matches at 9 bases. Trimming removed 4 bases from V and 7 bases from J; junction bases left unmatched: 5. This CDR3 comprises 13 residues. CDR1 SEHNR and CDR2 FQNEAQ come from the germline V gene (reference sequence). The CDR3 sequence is CASSSTDRGEQYF. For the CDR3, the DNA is TGTGCCAGCAGCTCAACGGACAGGGGAGAGCAGTACTTC.

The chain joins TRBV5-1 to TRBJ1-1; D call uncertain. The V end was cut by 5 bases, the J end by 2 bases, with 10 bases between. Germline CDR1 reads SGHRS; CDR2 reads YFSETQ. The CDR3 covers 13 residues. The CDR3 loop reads CASRRNENTEAFF. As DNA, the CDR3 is TGCGCCAGCAGGCGAAATGAAAACACTGAAGCTTTCTTT. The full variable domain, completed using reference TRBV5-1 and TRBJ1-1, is KAGVTQTPRYLIKTRGQQVTLSCSPISGHRSVSWYQQTPGQGLQFLFEYFSETQRNKGNFPGRFSGRQFSNSRSEMNVSTLELGDSALYLCASRRNENTEAFFGQGTRLTVV.

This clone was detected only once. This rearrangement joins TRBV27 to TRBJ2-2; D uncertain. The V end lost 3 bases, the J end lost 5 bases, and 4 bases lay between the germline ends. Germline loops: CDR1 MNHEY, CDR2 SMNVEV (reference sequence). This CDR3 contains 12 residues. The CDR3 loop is CASSFPTGELFF. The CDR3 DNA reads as TGTGCCAGCAGTTTTCCGACCGGGGAGCTGTTTTTT.

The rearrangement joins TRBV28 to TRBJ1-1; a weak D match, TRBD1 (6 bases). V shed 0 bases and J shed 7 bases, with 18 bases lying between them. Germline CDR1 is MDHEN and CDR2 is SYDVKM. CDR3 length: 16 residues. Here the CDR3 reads CASSLWAEGGSGEAFF. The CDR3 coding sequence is TGTGCCAGCAGTTTATGGGCGGAGGGGGGGTCGGGTGAAGCTTTCTTT.

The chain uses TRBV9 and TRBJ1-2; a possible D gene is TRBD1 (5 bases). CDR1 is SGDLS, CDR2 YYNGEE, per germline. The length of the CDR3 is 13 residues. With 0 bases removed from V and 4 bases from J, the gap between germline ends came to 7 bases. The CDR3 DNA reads TGTGCCAGCAGCGTAGGCAGGGCCTATGGCTACACCTTC. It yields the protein CASSVGRAYGYTF. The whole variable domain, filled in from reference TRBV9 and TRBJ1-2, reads DSGVTQTPKHLITATGQRVTLRCSPRSGDLSVYWYQQSLDQGLQFLIQYYNGEERAKGNILERFSAQQFPDLHSELNLSSLELGDSALYFCASSVGRAYGYTFGSGTRLTVV.

The CDR3 sequence: CAISETGRTGELFF. The CDR3 bases are TGTGCCATCAGTGAGACAGGGAGAACCGGGGAGCTGTTTTTT. The rearrangement joins TRBV10-3 to TRBJ2-2, with a tentative D call TRBD1 (6 bases). Per the germline V gene, CDR1 is ENHRY and CDR2 is SYGVKD. The V and J ends lost 2 bases and 5 bases respectively, with 9 bases between them. The CDR3 totals 14 residues.

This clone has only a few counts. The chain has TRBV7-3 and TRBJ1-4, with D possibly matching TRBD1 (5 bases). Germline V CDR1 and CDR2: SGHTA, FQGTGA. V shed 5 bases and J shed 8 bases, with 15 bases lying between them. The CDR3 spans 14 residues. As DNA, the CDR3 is TGTGCCAGCAGCAAGGGGAGGCGTGACGAAAAACTGTTTTTT. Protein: CASSKGRRDEKLFF. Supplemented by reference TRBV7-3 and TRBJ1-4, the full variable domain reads GAGVSQTPSNKVTEKGKYVELRCDPISGHTALYWYRQSLGQGPEFLIYFQGTGAADDSGLPNDRFFAVRPEGSVSTLKIQRTERGDSAVYLCASSKGRRDEKLFFGSGTQLSVL.

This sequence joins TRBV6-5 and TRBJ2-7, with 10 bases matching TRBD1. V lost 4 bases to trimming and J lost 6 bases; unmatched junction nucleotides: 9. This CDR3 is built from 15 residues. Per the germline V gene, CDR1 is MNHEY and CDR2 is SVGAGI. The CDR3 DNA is TGTGCCAGCAGTTCCCCGGGACAGGGGTACTTCGAGCAGTACTTC. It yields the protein CASSSPGQGYFEQYF.